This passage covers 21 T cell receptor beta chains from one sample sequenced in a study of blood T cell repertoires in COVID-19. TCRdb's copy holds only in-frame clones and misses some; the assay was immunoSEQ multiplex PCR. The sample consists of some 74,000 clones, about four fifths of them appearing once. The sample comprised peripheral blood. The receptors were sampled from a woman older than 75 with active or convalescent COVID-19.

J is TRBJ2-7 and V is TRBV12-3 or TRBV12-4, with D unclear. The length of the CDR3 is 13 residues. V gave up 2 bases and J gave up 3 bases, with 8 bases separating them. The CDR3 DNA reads TGTGCCAGCAGTTTACGGAGTTACTACGAGCAGTACTTC. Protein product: CASSLRSYYEQYF.

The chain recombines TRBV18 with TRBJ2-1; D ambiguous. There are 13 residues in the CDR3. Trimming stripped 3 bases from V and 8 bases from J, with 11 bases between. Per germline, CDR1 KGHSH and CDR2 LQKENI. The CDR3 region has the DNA TGTGCCAGCTCACCCTCAAGAGGCGATGAGCAGTTCTTC. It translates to CASSPSRGDEQFF.

The CDR3 DNA reads as TGCGCCAGCAGCCAAGGTCTAGCGGGAACGAATGAGCAGTTCTTC. Amino acids: CASSQGLAGTNEQFF. V usage is TRBV4-1 and J usage is TRBJ2-1, with TRBD2 matching 9 bases. Germline CDR1 reads MGHRA; CDR2 reads YSYEKL. CDR3 length equals 15 residues. The J segment lost 7 bases and the V segment lost 1 base, leaving 5 bases of the junction unmatched.

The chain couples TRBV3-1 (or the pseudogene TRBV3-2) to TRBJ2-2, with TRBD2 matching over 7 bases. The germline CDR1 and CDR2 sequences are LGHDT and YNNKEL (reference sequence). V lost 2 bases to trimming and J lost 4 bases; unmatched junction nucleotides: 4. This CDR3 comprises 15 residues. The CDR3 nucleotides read TGTGCCAGCAGCCAAAAAGCGGGGCGCACCGGGGAGCTGTTTTTT. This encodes CASSQKAGRTGELFF.

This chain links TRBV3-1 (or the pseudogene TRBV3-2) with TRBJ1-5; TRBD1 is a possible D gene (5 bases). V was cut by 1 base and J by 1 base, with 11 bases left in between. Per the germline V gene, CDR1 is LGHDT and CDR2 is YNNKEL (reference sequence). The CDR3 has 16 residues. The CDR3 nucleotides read TGTGCCAGCAGCCAAGCGGGGGGGTCGAGCAATCAGCCCCAGCATTTT. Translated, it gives CASSQAGGSSNQPQHF.

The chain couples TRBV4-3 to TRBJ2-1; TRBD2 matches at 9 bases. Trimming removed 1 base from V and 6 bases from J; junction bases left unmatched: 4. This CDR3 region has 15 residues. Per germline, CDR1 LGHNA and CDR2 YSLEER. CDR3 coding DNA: TGCGCCAGCAGCCAAGGAGTACTAGCGGGCAATGAGCAGTTCTTC. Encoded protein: CASSQGVLAGNEQFF.

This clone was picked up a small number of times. CDR3 sequence: CASSSLQGIGEAFF. The CDR3 DNA follows: TGTGCCAGCAGTTCATTACAGGGGATCGGTGAAGCTTTCTTT. The V call is TRBV7-2, the J call TRBJ1-1; TRBD1 agrees at 7 bases. The CDR3 sequence is 14 residues long. CDR1 is SGHTA and CDR2 is FQGNSA in the germline V gene. Trimming took 6 bases from V and 7 from J; bases not matched to a gene: 11.

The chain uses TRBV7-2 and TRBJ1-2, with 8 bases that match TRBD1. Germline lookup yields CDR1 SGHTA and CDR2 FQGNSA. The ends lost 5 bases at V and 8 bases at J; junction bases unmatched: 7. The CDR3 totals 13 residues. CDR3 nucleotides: TGTGCCAGCAGCGCGGACAGGGCAGGGGGCTACACCTTC. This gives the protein CASSADRAGGYTF.

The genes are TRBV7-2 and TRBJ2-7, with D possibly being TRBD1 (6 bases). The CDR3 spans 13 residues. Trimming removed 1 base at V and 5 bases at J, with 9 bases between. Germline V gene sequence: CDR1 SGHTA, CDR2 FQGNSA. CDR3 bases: TGTGCCAGCAGCTTAGGCAGGGGTCACGAGCAGTACTTC. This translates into CASSLGRGHEQYF. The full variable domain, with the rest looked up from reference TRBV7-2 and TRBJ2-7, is GAGVSQSPSNKVTEKGKDVELRCDPISGHTALYWYRQSLGQGLEFLIYFQGNSAPDKSGLPSDRFSAERTGGSVSTLTIQRTQQEDSAVYLCASSLGRGHEQYFGPGTRLTVT.

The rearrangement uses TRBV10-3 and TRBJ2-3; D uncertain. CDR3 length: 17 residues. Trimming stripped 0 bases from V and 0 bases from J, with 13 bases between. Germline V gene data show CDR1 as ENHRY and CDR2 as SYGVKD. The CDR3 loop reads CAISESIGFTSTDTQYF. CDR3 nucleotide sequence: TGTGCCATCAGTGAGTCGATCGGGTTTACTAGCACAGATACGCAGTATTTT.

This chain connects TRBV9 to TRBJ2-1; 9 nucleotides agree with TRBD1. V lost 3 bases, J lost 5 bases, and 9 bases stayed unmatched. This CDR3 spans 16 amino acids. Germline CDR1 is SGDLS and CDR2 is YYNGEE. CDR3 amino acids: CASSAWLGQGDNEQFF. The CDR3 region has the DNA TGTGCCAGCAGCGCATGGCTGGGACAGGGAGACAATGAGCAGTTCTTC.

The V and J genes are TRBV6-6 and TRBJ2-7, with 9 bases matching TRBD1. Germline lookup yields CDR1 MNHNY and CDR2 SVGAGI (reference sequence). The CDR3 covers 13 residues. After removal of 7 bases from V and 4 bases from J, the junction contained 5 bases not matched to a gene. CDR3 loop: CASTRQGVYEQYF. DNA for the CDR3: TGTGCCAGCACCCGACAGGGGGTGTACGAGCAGTACTTC.

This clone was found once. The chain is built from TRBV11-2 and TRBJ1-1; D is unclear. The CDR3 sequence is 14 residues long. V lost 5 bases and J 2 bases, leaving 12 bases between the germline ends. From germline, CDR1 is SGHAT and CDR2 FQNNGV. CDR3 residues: CASSAQTSNTEAFF. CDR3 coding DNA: TGTGCCAGCAGCGCCCAAACAAGTAACACTGAAGCTTTCTTT.

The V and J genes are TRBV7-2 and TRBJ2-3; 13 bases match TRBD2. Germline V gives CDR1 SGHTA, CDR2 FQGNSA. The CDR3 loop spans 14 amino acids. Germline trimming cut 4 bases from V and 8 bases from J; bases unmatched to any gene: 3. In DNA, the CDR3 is TGTGCCAGCAGCTCACGGACTAGCGGGAGTACGCAGTATTTT. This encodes CASSSRTSGSTQYF.

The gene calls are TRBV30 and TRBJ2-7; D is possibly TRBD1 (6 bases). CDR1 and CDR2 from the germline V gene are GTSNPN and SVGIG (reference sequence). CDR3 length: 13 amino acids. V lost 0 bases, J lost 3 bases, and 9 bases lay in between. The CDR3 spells CAWSVEGGYEQYF. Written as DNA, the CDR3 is TGTGCCTGGAGTGTCGAAGGGGGCTACGAGCAGTACTTC.

In DNA form, the CDR3 reads TGTGCCAGCAGCTTAGAGGCAGGGGGTGAGACCCAGTACTTC. Its protein is CASSLEAGGETQYF. The gene calls are TRBV11-2 and TRBJ2-5; TRBD1 matches at 7 bases. Germline CDR1 and CDR2: SGHAT and FQNNGV. V lost 0 bases to trimming and J lost 5 bases; unmatched junction nucleotides: 3. The CDR3 is 14 amino acids.

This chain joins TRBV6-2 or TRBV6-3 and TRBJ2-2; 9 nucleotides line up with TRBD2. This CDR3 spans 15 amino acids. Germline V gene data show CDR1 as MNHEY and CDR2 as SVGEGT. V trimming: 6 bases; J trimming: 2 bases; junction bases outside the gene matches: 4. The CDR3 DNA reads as TGTGCCAGCAGCCGGACTAGCGTAAACACCGGGGAGCTGTTTTTT. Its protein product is CASSRTSVNTGELFF.

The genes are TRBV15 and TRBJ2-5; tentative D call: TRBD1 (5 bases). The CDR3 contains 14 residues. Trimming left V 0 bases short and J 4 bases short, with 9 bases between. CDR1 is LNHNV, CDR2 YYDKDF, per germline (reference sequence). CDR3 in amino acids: CATSRDSGPETQYF. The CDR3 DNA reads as TGTGCCACCAGCAGAGATTCAGGGCCAGAGACCCAGTACTTC.

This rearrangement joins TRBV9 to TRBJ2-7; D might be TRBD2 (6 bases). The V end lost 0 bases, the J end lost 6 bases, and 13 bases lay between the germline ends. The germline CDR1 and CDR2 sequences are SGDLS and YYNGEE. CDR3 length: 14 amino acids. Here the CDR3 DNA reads TGTGCCAGCAGCGTAGTAGGGACTTCCCCCGAGCAGTACTTC. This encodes CASSVVGTSPEQYF.

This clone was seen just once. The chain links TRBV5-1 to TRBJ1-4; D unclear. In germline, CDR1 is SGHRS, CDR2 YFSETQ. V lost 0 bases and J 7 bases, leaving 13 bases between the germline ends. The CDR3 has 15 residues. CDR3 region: CASSLDPGSSEKLFF. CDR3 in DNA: TGCGCCAGCAGCTTGGATCCGGGAAGCTCTGAAAAACTGTTTTTT. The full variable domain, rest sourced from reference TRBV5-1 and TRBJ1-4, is KAGVTQTPRYLIKTRGQQVTLSCSPISGHRSVSWYQQTPGQGLQFLFEYFSETQRNKGNFPGRFSGRQFSNSRSEMNVSTLELGDSALYLCASSLDPGSSEKLFFGSGTQLSVL.

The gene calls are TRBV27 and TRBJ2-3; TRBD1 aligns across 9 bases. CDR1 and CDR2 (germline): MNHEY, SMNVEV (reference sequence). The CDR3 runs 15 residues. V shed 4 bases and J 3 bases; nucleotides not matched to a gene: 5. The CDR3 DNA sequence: TGTGCCAGCAGTTCTGGACAGGGGAGGACAGATACGCAGTATTTT. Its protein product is CASSSGQGRTDTQYF.